This T cell receptor (beta chain) was identified in a study of CD8 T cells in Susac syndrome (dated by TCRdb to about 2019). Background on the whole study: Whether CD8+ T cell activation and differentiation in Susac syndrome was antigen driven was tested using repertoire sequencing. Paper-wide results and their limitations: The number of individuals in the TCR sequencing and HLA analysis was recognized as being relatively small.

Peripheral blood CD8+ and CD4+ T cells from healthy donors, Susac syndrome patients and multiple sclerosis patients were profiled using high-throughput TCR beta sequencing. The multiple sclerosis controls were treatment-naive patients who had stable or active relapsing-remitting disease and met the revised McDonald criteria. CD8+ TEMRA cells were enriched by FACS, while bulk CD8+ and CD4+ T cells were purified by magnetic negative isolation. Blood was collected in EDTA tubes and processed within 24 hours, with PBMCs isolated through density gradient centrifugation. PBMCs intended for TCR sequencing were frozen in liquid nitrogen and were later thawed in a 37 degrees C water bath. The sorted or isolated CD4+, CD8+ and CD8+ TEMRA cells had a purity of 90% or higher. RNA was extracted using the RNeasy kit, and roughly 0.45 to 1 microgram was reverse transcribed with random hexamers. The immunoSEQ multiplex PCR assay, which covers 54 Vbeta and 13 Jbeta segments, was used to amplify TCR beta CDR3 regions. PCR amplification bias was corrected by using a synthetic template baseline for primer optimization and computational correction. On the authors' methods: Reads were assigned to V, D and J genes according to IMGT and analyzed in immunoSEQ Analyzer, with only productive sequences retained. Clonality was computed as one minus Shannon entropy normalized by log2 of the number of productive unique sequences. Public and private clones were assessed among the 100 most prevalent clones of each patient and control. A clone was defined as Susac-specific if it was absent from the healthy and MS cohorts, from over a thousand published viral clones and from other ImmuneACCESS disease sequences. TCRdb reprocessed the public reads (quality trimming at Q25 with fastp, clone calling with MiXCR) and kept in-frame beta chains. Rows are combined by CDR3 protein, so each entry shows the most common genes and DNA. The V and J calls shown here were made by TCRdb, not taken from the authors' results. The table for this sample lists 150,000 to 200,000 distinct CDR3 sequences; 90% to 96% of them were counted only once. The ten biggest clones cover about 0.093% of the sample.

Remarks on this clonotype: What this receptor recognizes is not known. No much larger clone is present one base from it, and per-base qualities are unavailable.

V gives up 3 bases and J gives up 5 bases, and the segment between their germline ends measures 8 bases. The CDR3 runs 13 residues from the cysteine to the phenylalanine. Only the CDR3 DNA stays, 39 bases, in frame from base 1. CDR1 and CDR2, looked up from the germline V gene, are SGHTA and FQGNSA. The V and J genes are TRBV7-2 and TRBJ1-5; matching of 5 bases hints at TRBD1 as the D gene. The TCR comes from a human donor with multiple sclerosis. Sequencing was done on a sample of CD4+ T cells from PBMCs. The DNA is TGTGCCAGCAGCTTGGGGACCCATCAGCCCCAGCATTTT. Its product reads: CASSLGTHQPQHF.